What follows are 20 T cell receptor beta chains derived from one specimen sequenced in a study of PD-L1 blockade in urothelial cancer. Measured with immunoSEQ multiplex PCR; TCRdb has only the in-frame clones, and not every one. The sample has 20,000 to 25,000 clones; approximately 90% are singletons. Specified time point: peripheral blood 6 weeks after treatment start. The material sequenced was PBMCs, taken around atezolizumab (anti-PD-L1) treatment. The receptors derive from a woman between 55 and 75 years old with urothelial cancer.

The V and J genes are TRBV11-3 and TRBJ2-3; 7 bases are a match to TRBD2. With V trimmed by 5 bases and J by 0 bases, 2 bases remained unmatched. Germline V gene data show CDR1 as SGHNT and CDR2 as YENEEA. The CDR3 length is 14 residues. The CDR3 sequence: CASSRRGSTDTQYF. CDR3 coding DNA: TGTGCCAGCAGCCGGCGGGGGAGCACAGATACGCAGTATTTT.

CDR3 region: CASSRVEGAEAFF. CDR3 nucleotide sequence: TGCGCCAGCAGCCGCGTCGAAGGGGCTGAAGCTTTCTTT. The chain recombines TRBV4-3 with TRBJ1-1; possible D gene TRBD1, 5 bases. Between the trimmed V and J ends, which lost 4 bases and 6 bases, there was a span of 12 bases. Germline V lookup: CDR1 LGHNA, CDR2 YSLEER. This CDR3 is built from 13 residues.

The CDR3 coding sequence is TGTGCCAGCAGTGAATGGACAGCCAACCCTGAAAAACTGTTTTTT. Translated: CASSEWTANPEKLFF. V and J are TRBV6-1 and TRBJ1-4; D may be TRBD1 (6 bases). Germline V gene lookup returns CDR1 MNHNS and CDR2 SASEGT. Deletions cut 2 bases from V and 7 bases from J, with 14 bases between. The CDR3 covers 15 residues.

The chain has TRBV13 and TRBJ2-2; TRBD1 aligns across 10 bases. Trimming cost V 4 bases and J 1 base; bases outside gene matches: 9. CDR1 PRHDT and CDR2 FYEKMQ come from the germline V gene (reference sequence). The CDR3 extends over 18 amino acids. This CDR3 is CASSSIGTGVWNTGELFF. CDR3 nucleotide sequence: TGTGCCAGCAGCTCAATCGGGACAGGGGTATGGAACACCGGGGAGCTGTTTTTT.

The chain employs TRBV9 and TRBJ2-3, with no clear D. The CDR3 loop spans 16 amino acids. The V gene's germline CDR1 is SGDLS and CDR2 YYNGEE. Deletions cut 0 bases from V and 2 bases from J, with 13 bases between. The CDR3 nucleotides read TGTGCCAGCAGCGTAGCTTCGGTTCCACCCACAGATACGCAGTATTTT. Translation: CASSVASVPPTDTQYF.

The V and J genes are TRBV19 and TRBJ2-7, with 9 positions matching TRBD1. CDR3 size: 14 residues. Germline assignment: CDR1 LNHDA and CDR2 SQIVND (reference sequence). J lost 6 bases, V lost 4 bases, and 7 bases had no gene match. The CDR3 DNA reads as TGTGCCAGTAGTACCGGGACAGGGTGGGTCGAGCAGTACTTC. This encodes CASSTGTGWVEQYF.

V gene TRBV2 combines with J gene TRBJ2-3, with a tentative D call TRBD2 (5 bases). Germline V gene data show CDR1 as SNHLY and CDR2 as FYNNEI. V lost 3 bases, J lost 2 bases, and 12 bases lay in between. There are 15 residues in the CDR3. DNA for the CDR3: TGTGCCAGCAGTGACCCCCAGGACTTCACAGATACGCAGTATTTT. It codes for CASSDPQDFTDTQYF.

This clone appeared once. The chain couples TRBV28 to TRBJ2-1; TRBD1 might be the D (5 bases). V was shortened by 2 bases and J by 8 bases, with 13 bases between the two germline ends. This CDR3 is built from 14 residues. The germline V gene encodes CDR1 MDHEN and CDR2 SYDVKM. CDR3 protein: CASSLGRSRDEQFF. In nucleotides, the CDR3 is TGTGCCAGCAGTTTAGGCAGGTCCAGGGATGAGCAGTTCTTC. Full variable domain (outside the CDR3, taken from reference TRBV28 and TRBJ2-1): DVKVTQSSRYLVKRTGEKVFLECVQDMDHENMFWYRQDPGLGLRLIYFSYDVKMKEKGDIPEGYSVSREKKERFSLILESASTNQTSMYLCASSLGRSRDEQFFGPGTRLTVL.

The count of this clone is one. This CDR3 is CASSFPDKVYGYTF. In DNA, the CDR3 is TGTGCCAGCAGCTTCCCCGACAAAGTCTATGGCTACACCTTC. The chain uses TRBV5-4 and TRBJ1-2; D ambiguous. Germline CDR1 and CDR2: SGHNT and YYREEE (reference sequence). Trimming shortened V by 2 bases and J by 4 bases, and 12 bases separated the two germline ends. This CDR3 has 14 amino acids.

In DNA form, the CDR3 reads TGTGCCAGCAGCGTCAGCGGGAGGAACACCGGGGAGCTGTTTTTT. Protein sequence: CASSVSGRNTGELFF. V is TRBV9 and J is TRBJ2-2; 8 positions match TRBD2. The trim removed 2 bases at V and 1 base at J, leaving 1 base unmatched. Per germline, CDR1 SGDLS and CDR2 YYNGEE. The CDR3 runs 15 residues.

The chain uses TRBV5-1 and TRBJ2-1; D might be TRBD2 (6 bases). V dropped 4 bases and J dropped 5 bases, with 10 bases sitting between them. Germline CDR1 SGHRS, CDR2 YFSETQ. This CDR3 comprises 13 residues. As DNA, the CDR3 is TGCGCCAGCAGCCGACTAGGAAACAATGAGCAGTTCTTC. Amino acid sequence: CASSRLGNNEQFF.

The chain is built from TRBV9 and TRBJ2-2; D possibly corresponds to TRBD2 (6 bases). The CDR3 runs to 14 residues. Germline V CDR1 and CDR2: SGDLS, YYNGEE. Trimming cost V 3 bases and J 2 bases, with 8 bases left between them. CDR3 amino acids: CASSGSGNTGELFF. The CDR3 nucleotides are TGTGCCAGCAGCGGTAGCGGTAACACCGGGGAGCTGTTTTTT.

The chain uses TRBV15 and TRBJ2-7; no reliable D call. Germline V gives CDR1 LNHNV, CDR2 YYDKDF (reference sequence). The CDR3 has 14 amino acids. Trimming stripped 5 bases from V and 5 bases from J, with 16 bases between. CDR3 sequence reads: CATSSRTEVNEQYF. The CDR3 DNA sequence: TGTGCCACCAGCTCTCGTACTGAAGTAAACGAGCAGTACTTC.

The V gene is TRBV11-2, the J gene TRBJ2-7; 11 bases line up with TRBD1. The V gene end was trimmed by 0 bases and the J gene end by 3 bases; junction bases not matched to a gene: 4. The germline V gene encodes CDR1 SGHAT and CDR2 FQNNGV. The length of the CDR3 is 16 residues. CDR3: CASSLEWTGGSYEQYF. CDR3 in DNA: TGTGCCAGCAGCTTAGAATGGACAGGGGGCAGCTACGAGCAGTACTTC.

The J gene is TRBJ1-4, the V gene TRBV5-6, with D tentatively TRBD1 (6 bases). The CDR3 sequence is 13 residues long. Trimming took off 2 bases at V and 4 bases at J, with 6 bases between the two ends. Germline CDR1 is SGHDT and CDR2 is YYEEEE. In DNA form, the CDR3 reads TGTGCCAGCAGCTTACAGGGTAATGAAAAACTGTTTTTT. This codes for CASSLQGNEKLFF.

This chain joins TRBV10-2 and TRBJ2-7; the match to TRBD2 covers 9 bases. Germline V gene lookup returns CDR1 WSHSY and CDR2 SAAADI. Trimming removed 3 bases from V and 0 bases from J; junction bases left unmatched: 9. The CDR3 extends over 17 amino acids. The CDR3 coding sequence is TGCGCCAGCAGTGAATCCGGCGGGAGGGTAATCTCCTACGAGCAGTACTTC. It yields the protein CASSESGGRVISYEQYF.

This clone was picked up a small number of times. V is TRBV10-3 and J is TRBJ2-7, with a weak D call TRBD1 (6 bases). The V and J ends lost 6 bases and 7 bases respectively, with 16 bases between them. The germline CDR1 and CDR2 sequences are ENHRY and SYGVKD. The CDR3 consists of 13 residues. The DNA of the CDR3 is TGTGCCATCAGGGAAGGGGGATGGGGAGAGCAGTACTTC. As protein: CAIREGGWGEQYF.

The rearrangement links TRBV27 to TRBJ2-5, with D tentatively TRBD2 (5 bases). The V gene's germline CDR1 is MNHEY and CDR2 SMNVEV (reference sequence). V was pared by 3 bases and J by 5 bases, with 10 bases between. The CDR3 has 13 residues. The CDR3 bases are TGTGCCAGCAGTTTGGGAGTGCGGGAGACCCAGTACTTC. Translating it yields CASSLGVRETQYF.

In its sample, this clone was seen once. The CDR3 region is CASSIEGAGAYEQYF. The DNA of the CDR3 is TGTGCCAGTAGTATAGAAGGAGCAGGGGCCTACGAGCAGTACTTC. The J gene is TRBJ2-7, the V gene TRBV19, with a possible D match to TRBD1 (6 bases). The ends were cut back, 0 bases at V and 2 bases at J, with 11 bases in the middle. Germline V gene lookup returns CDR1 LNHDA and CDR2 SQIVND (reference sequence). CDR3 length: 15 residues.

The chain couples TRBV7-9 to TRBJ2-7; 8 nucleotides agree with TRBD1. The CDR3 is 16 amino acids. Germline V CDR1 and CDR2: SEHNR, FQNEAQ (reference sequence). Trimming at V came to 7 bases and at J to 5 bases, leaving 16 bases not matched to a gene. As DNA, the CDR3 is TGTGCCAGCACCTCTTTTAGGGGGACAGGCGAGCACGAGCAGTACTTC. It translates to CASTSFRGTGEHEQYF.